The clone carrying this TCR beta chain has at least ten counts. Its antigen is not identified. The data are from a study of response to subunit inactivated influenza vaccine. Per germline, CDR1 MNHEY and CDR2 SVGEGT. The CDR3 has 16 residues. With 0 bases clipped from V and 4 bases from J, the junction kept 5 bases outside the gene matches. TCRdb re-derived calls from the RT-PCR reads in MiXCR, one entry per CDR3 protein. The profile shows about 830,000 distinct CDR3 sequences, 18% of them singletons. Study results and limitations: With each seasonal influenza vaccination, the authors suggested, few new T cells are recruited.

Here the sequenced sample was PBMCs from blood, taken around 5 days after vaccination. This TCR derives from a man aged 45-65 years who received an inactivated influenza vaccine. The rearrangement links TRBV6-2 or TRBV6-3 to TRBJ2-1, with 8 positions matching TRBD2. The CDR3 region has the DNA TGTGCCAGCAGTTACTCTCGCGGGGGGTCTTACAATGAGCAGTTCTTC. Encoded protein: CASSYSRGGSYNEQFF.